This entry features one T cell receptor beta chain sequence. CDR1 is MDHEN and CDR2 is SYDVKM in the germline V gene. The CDR3 is 14 amino acids. V shed 5 bases and J shed 5 bases, with 15 bases lying between them. This sample was taken from a study of T cell responses to AZD1222 COVID-19 vaccine. Data came from immunoSEQ multiplex PCR; TCRdb stores just in-frame clones and leaves some out. The sample carries about 130,000 clones, just under 95% recorded once. This material consisted of peripheral blood, taken 28 days after the second AZD1222 dose. This clonotype was sampled from an adult who received the AZD1222 COVID-19 vaccine. V gene TRBV28 combines with J gene TRBJ1-1; D possibly corresponds to TRBD1 (6 bases). The CDR3 bases are TGTGCCAGCAGTGGCCATGGGGGCGATACTGAAGCTTTCTTT. Its protein product is CASSGHGGDTEAFF.